One and the same sample provided the 5 T cell receptor beta chains below, sequenced in a study of regulatory and conventional T cells in RAG deficiency (dated by TCRdb to about 2017). Before genomic DNA was extracted, conventional CD4+ T cells were isolated from blood as CD25-low CD127-high cells. Libraries were prepared through the immunoSEQ multiplex PCR assay. Held by TCRdb, this immuneACCESS table contains in-frame sequences only and omits some clones. Under half of the omission traces to an unresolved V gene where checked; the cause of the rest is unknown. For this sample the table gives more than 40,000 clones, of which over 80% were detected only once. The ten largest clones add up to 0.51% of the sample. Another study also made use of these data, one on regulatory T cells. The second study, in turn, reports: The multiplex PCR relied on 52 forward TRBV primers and 13 reverse TRBJ primers, and amplification bias was corrected through assay-based and computational methods.

Input material: CD4+ effector T cells sorted from blood. The receptors were gathered from a human donor in good health.

The chain couples TRBV21-1 to TRBJ2-6. TRBV21-1 is marked as a pseudogene. The length of the CDR3 is 20 residues. CDR3 loop: CASSKARRDGTSTGANVLTF. In DNA form, the CDR3 reads TGTGCCAGCAGCAAAGCTCGCCGGGACGGAACGTCTACTGGGGCCAACGTCCTGACTTTC.

The V call is TRBV27, the J call TRBJ2-5; D possibly corresponds to TRBD1 (6 bases). V was shortened by 3 bases and J by 1 base, with 9 bases between the two germline ends. The CDR3 runs 14 residues. Germline V gene data show CDR1 as MNHEY and CDR2 as SMNVEV (reference sequence). This CDR3 is CASSFKDSQETQYF. The CDR3 nucleotides read TGTGCCAGCAGTTTCAAGGACAGCCAAGAGACCCAGTACTTC.

The chain has TRBV28 and TRBJ1-2, with TRBD1 identical over 9 bases. V lost 5 bases, J lost 7 bases, and 5 bases stayed unmatched. Germline CDR1 MDHEN, CDR2 SYDVKM. The CDR3 length is 13 residues. CDR3 DNA sequence: TGTGCCAGCAGTCCACAGGGGGCCTCTGGCTACACCTTC. Translated: CASSPQGASGYTF.

The chain uses TRBV6-1 and TRBJ2-7; TRBD1 might be the D (6 bases). Germline assignment: CDR1 MNHNS and CDR2 SASEGT. V lost 11 bases and J 5 bases, leaving 13 bases between the germline ends. CDR3 length: 11 amino acids. The CDR3 DNA is TGTGCCGCGGGCAGGGGTAACGAGCAGTACTTC. Amino acid sequence: CAAGRGNEQYF.

This clone was seen only a few times. The junction departs from the called germline gene at one end, perhaps through a read error. The chain carries TRBV15 and TRBJ1-2; D unresolved. CDR3 size: 13 residues. Germline values: CDR1 LNHNV, CDR2 YYDKDF (reference sequence). The CDR3 DNA reads TGTGCCACCAGAAACAATAAACGGGATCCCGAGGAGTTC. Its translation: CATRNNKRDPEEF.